The next 3 T cell receptor beta chains were all read from a single sample in a study of blood T cell repertoires in COVID-19. Clones were sequenced by immunoSEQ multiplex PCR, and TCRdb holds only the in-frame ones, with some missing. This repertoire shows a few hundred thousand clones, almost 90% found once; its top ten account for roughly 1%. The sequencing input was peripheral blood. The receptors originated from a woman between 40 and 50 years old with COVID-19, enrolled during active disease.

The chain has TRBV19 and TRBJ1-3; possible D gene TRBD1, 6 bases. This CDR3 contains 15 residues. From germline, CDR1 is LNHDA and CDR2 SQIVND (reference sequence). Trimming removed 4 bases from V and 4 bases from J, with 14 bases in between. CDR3 DNA sequence: TGTGCCAGTAGTACGCCCTCCGGGACAGGAAACACCATATATTTT. It is translated as CASSTPSGTGNTIYF.

The chain recombines TRBV5-1 with TRBJ1-1; no clear D gene. CDR3 length equals 15 residues. The germline V and J ends were trimmed by 4 bases and 3 bases, with 16 bases remaining between them. Germline loops: CDR1 SGHRS, CDR2 YFSETQ. CDR3 nucleotides: TGCGCCAGCAGCCTGGCCCTTCGCGGGGACACTGAAGCTTTCTTT. Translating gives CASSLALRGDTEAFF. The full variable domain, its missing parts supplied by reference TRBV5-1 and TRBJ1-1, is KAGVTQTPRYLIKTRGQQVTLSCSPISGHRSVSWYQQTPGQGLQFLFEYFSETQRNKGNFPGRFSGRQFSNSRSEMNVSTLELGDSALYLCASSLALRGDTEAFFGQGTRLTVV.

The rearrangement links TRBV28 to TRBJ1-2; no definite D call. Trimming removed 3 bases at V and 8 bases at J, with 16 bases between. Germline V gene sequence: CDR1 MDHEN, CDR2 SYDVKM. The CDR3 runs to 14 residues. CDR3 in DNA: TGTGCCAGCAGTTTGAGAACCACTAATAACGGCTACACCTTC. It encodes CASSLRTTNNGYTF.